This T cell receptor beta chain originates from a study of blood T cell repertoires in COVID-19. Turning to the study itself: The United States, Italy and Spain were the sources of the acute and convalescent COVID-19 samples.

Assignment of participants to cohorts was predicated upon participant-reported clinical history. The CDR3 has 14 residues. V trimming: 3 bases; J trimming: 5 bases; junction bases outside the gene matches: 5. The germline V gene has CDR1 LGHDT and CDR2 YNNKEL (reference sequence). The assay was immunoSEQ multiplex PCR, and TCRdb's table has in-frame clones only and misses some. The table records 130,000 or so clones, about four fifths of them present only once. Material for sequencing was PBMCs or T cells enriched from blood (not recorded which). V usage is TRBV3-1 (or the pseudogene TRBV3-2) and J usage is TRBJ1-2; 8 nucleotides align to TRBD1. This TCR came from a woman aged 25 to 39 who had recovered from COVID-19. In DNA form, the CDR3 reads TGTGCCAGCAGCCATCTCGGGACAGGATATGGCTACACCTTC. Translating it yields CASSHLGTGYGYTF.